The 21 T cell receptor beta chains listed next were all sequenced from one sample in a study of T cell responses to AZD1222 COVID-19 vaccine (dated by TCRdb to the early 2020s). The meaning of the sample's time point label: baseline before first vaccination. Library preparation employed the immunoSEQ multiplex PCR assay. Held by TCRdb, this immuneACCESS table contains in-frame sequences only and omits some clones. Under half of the omission traces to an unresolved V gene where checked; the cause of the rest is unknown. Across this sample there are around 140,000 clones, with approximately 90% seen only once. Jointly, the top ten make up 5% to 5.5% of the sample. Source: peripheral blood, taken on day 0 of AZD1222 vaccination. Source of these receptors: an adult in good health.

This chain connects TRBV14 to TRBJ1-6; D is uncertain. Germline CDR1 SGHDN, CDR2 FVKESK. The CDR3 loop spans 15 amino acids. Trimming removed 1 base from V and 8 bases from J, with 12 bases in between. CDR3 region: CASSQVGRRYSPLHF. Written as DNA, the CDR3 is TGTGCCAGCAGCCAAGTTGGGCGCCGTTATTCACCCCTCCACTTT. Using reference TRBV14 and TRBJ1-6 for the parts outside the CDR3, the full variable domain is EAGVTQFPSHSVIEKGQTVTLRCDPISGHDNLYWYRRVMGKEIKFLLHFVKESKQDESGMPNNRFLAERTGGTYSTLKVQPAELEDSGVYFCASSQVGRRYSPLHFGNGTRLTVT.

The chain combines TRBV2 with TRBJ2-1, with 7 bases lining up with TRBD2. The V gene end was trimmed by 4 bases and the J gene end by 8 bases; junction bases not matched to a gene: 11. The CDR3 is 15 residues long. Germline CDR1 and CDR2: SNHLY and FYNNEI. Here the CDR3 DNA reads TGTGCCAGCAGTGTAACGGCGGGAGCTATCCATGAGCAGTTCTTC. Protein product: CASSVTAGAIHEQFF.

This clone occurred once. The chain links TRBV18 to TRBJ1-1, with D hard to call. Trimming left V 4 bases short and J 1 base short, with 10 bases between. The CDR3 contains 14 residues. CDR1 and CDR2 (germline): KGHSH, LQKENI. CDR3: CASSRAQANTEAFF. CDR3 coding DNA: TGTGCCAGCTCACGGGCCCAGGCGAACACTGAAGCTTTCTTT.

The chain couples TRBV24-1 to TRBJ1-2; D not certain. Per germline, CDR1 KGHDR and CDR2 SFDVKD. Trimming took off 2 bases at V and 9 bases at J, with 9 bases between the two ends. This CDR3 has 12 amino acids. The CDR3 region is CATSDSWPRYTF. Written as DNA, the CDR3 is TGTGCCACCAGTGATTCATGGCCCCGCTACACCTTC.

The chain is built from TRBV11-1 and TRBJ1-1, with D perhaps TRBD1 (6 bases). There are 16 residues in the CDR3. Per the germline V gene, CDR1 is SGHAT and CDR2 is FQDESV (reference sequence). Trimming shortened V by 5 bases and J by 6 bases, and 22 bases separated the two germline ends. The CDR3 DNA follows: TGTGCCAGCAGCCCTAGGGTCCGGGGGGCGCCGGCTGAAGCTTTCTTT. Protein product: CASSPRVRGAPAEAFF. Using reference TRBV11-1 and TRBJ1-1 for the parts outside the CDR3, the full variable domain is EAEVAQSPRYKITEKSQAVAFWCDPISGHATLYWYRQILGQGPELLVQFQDESVVDDSQLPKDRFSAERLKGVDSTLKIQPAELGDSAMYLCASSPRVRGAPAEAFFGQGTRLTVV.

V usage is TRBV18 and J usage is TRBJ2-2; D remains unclear. CDR1 and CDR2 from the germline V gene are KGHSH and LQKENI. V was shortened by 1 base and J by 3 bases, with 12 bases between the two germline ends. CDR3 length: 16 residues. The CDR3 reads CASSPLSVLHTGELFF. CDR3 coding DNA: TGTGCCAGCTCACCACTGTCCGTTCTACACACCGGGGAGCTGTTTTTT.

The chain links TRBV6-5 to TRBJ2-1, with D perhaps given as TRBD1 or TRBD2 (5 bases each). CDR1 is MNHEY and CDR2 is SVGAGI in the germline V gene. The ends were cut back, 3 bases at V and 8 bases at J, with 20 bases in the middle. This CDR3 region has 16 residues. For the CDR3, the DNA is TGTGCCAGCAGTTATTCACCGGGACGCTCTAGAGATGAGCAGTTCTTC. Translated: CASSYSPGRSRDEQFF.

The rearrangement links TRBV28 to TRBJ1-5, with TRBD1 identical over 7 bases. This CDR3 is built from 15 residues. The germline CDR1 and CDR2 sequences are MDHEN and SYDVKM. With V trimmed by 5 bases and J by 7 bases, 11 bases remained unmatched. The CDR3 loop reads CASSPGTDSGQPQHF. Written as DNA, the CDR3 is TGTGCCAGCAGTCCCGGGACAGATTCTGGGCAGCCCCAGCATTTT.

This chain joins TRBV4-1 and TRBJ1-1; the D is unclear. Trimming took 3 bases from V and 1 from J, leaving 6 bases between them. Germline CDR1 MGHRA, CDR2 YSYEKL. The CDR3 contains 13 residues. The DNA for the CDR3 is TGCGCCAGCAGCCAGAGGCCGAACACTGAAGCTTTCTTT. Protein: CASSQRPNTEAFF.

The V call is TRBV7-2, the J call TRBJ2-1; D gene ambiguous. Germline loops: CDR1 SGHTA, CDR2 FQGNSA. The CDR3 sequence is 17 residues long. Trimming left V 1 base short and J 8 bases short, with 21 bases between. The CDR3 region has the DNA TGTGCCAGCAGCTTAGGGGCTCGAGGCCCCGCAGTAGATGAGCAGTTCTTC. This encodes CASSLGARGPAVDEQFF. Full variable domain (missing parts from reference TRBV7-2 and TRBJ2-1): GAGVSQSPSNKVTEKGKDVELRCDPISGHTALYWYRQSLGQGLEFLIYFQGNSAPDKSGLPSDRFSAERTGGSVSTLTIQRTQQEDSAVYLCASSLGARGPAVDEQFFGPGTRLTVL.

The V call is TRBV27, the J call TRBJ2-4, with D tentatively TRBD1 or TRBD2 (5 bases each). Germline assignment: CDR1 MNHEY and CDR2 SMNVEV (reference sequence). CDR3 length: 16 amino acids. The germline V and J ends were trimmed by 4 bases and 1 base, with 14 bases remaining between them. CDR3 in amino acids: CASSSPSRDAKNIQYF. The CDR3 nucleotides read TGTGCCAGCAGTTCCCCCTCCCGGGACGCCAAAAACATTCAGTACTTC.

V is TRBV12-3 or TRBV12-4 and J is TRBJ2-7; D is unresolved. CDR3 size: 12 residues. V lost 2 bases and J 6 bases, leaving 8 bases between the germline ends. The CDR3 here is CASSLKGPEQYF. Here the CDR3 DNA reads TGTGCCAGCAGTTTAAAGGGCCCCGAGCAGTACTTC.

This clone showed up just once. This chain links TRBV6-5 with TRBJ1-1; D call uncertain. V was trimmed by 6 bases and J by 4 bases, leaving 18 bases between them. CDR3 length equals 15 residues. Germline CDR1 reads MNHEY; CDR2 reads SVGAGI. The CDR3: CASRKEREVGTEAFF. DNA of the CDR3: TGTGCCAGCAGGAAGGAACGTGAAGTCGGCACTGAAGCTTTCTTT.

The chain uses TRBV6-2 or TRBV6-3 and TRBJ2-4, with TRBD2 matching 14 bases. Trimming removed 5 bases from V and 1 base from J; junction bases left unmatched: 4. This CDR3 comprises 17 residues. The germline gives CDR1 MNHEY, CDR2 SVGEGT. The CDR3 loop is CASSQRTSGRAKNIQYF. The CDR3 bases are TGTGCCAGCAGTCAGAGGACTAGCGGGAGGGCCAAAAACATTCAGTACTTC.

The genes are TRBV6-6 and TRBJ1-1; D is uncertain. The germline V gene has CDR1 MNHNY and CDR2 SVGAGI (reference sequence). Trimming stripped 5 bases from V and 6 bases from J, with 7 bases between. The CDR3 is 11 residues long. CDR3 DNA: TGTGCCAGCAGTGCCGGGGCTGAAGCTTTCTTT. Translation: CASSAGAEAFF.

This chain connects TRBV5-4 to TRBJ2-7; no firm D call. V was trimmed by 1 base and J by 5 bases, leaving 4 bases between them. The CDR3 spans 11 residues. Germline assignment: CDR1 SGHNT and CDR2 YYREEE (reference sequence). CDR3 DNA: TGTGCCAGCAGCTTGAGCAACGAGCAGTACTTC. Translating gives CASSLSNEQYF.

This chain joins TRBV12-3 or TRBV12-4 and TRBJ1-5; D ambiguous. The CDR3 consists of 13 residues. Trimming stripped 2 bases from V and 4 bases from J, with 6 bases between. CDR3 region: CASSLKGNQPQHF. The CDR3 nucleotides are TGTGCCAGCAGTTTAAAAGGTAATCAGCCCCAGCATTTT.

V is TRBV27 and J is TRBJ2-3, with D perhaps given as TRBD1 or TRBD2 (5 bases each). V was pared by 2 bases and J by 3 bases, with 15 bases between. Germline CDR1 and CDR2: MNHEY and SMNVEV (reference sequence). This CDR3 comprises 16 residues. CDR3: CASSLGAGGFTDTQYF. Written as DNA, the CDR3 is TGTGCCAGCAGTTTAGGGGCGGGCGGATTTACAGATACGCAGTATTTT.

The chain carries TRBV6-5 and TRBJ1-3; D gene ambiguous. Germline V gene lookup returns CDR1 MNHEY and CDR2 SVGAGI. This CDR3 spans 16 amino acids. V was clipped by 0 bases and J by 0 bases, with 9 bases between them. Here the CDR3 reads CASSYSGTHSGNTIYF. DNA of the CDR3: TGTGCCAGCAGTTACTCAGGCACGCACTCTGGAAACACCATATATTTT.

This chain links TRBV6-2 or TRBV6-3 with TRBJ2-3; unclear D gene. In germline, CDR1 is MNHEY, CDR2 SVGEGT. Between the trimmed V and J ends, which lost 0 bases and 2 bases, there was a span of 9 bases. The CDR3 runs to 15 residues. The CDR3 DNA reads TGTGCCAGCAGTTACTCACCAGGCGACACAGATACGCAGTATTTT. Protein sequence: CASSYSPGDTDTQYF.

The chain employs TRBV18 and TRBJ1-2, with a tentative D call TRBD1 (5 bases). The germline V gene has CDR1 KGHSH and CDR2 LQKENI. The CDR3 has 15 residues. Trimming took off 2 bases at V and 5 bases at J, with 15 bases between the two ends. The CDR3 loop is CASSPVSRDDYGYTF. For the CDR3, the DNA is TGTGCCAGCTCACCAGTTAGCAGGGACGATTATGGCTACACCTTC.